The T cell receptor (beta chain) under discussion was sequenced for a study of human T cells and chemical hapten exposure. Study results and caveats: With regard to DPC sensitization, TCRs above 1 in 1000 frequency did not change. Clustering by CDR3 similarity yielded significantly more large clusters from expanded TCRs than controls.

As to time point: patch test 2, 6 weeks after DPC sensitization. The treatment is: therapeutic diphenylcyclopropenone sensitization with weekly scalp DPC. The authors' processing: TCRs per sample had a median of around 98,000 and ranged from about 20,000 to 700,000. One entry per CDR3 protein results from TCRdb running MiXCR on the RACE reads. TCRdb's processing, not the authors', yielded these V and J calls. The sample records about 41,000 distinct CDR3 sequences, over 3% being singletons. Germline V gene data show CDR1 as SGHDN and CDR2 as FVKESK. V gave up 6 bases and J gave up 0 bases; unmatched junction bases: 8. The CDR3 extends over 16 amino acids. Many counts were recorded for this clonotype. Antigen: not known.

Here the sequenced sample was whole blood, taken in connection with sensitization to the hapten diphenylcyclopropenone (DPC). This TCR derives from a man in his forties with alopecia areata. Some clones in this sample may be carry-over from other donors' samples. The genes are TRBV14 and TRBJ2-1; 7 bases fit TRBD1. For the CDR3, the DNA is TGTGCCAGCAGTTTCAACAGGGGAGTCTCCTACAATGAGCAGTTCTTC. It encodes CASSFNRGVSYNEQFF.